The 3 T cell receptor beta chains listed next were all sequenced from one sample in a study of identical twins. MiXCR, run by TCRdb on the 5' RACE reads, gives a single entry per CDR3 protein. Of 700,000 or so distinct CDR3 sequences in the sample, over 8.5% were seen once. The same specimen was also included in a second study, on yellow fever vaccine responses in identical twins.

Sequenced: PBMCs. These receptors originate from a woman aged 18-35 years in good health.

This clonotype has ten or more counts. This sequence joins TRBV12-5 and TRBJ1-2, with no clear D. Trimming shortened V by 1 base and J by 0 bases, and 9 bases separated the two germline ends. Per the germline V gene, CDR1 is LGHNT and CDR2 is FRNRAP. CDR3 length: 15 residues. The CDR3 DNA sequence: TGTGCTAGTGGTTTGGGACGGATCCCTAACTATGGCTACACCTTC. Amino acids: CASGLGRIPNYGYTF. Drawing the rest from reference TRBV12-5 and TRBJ1-2, the complete variable domain is DARVTQTPRHKVTEMGQEVTMRCQPILGHNTVFWYRQTMMQGLELLAYFRNRAPLDDSGMPKDRFSAEMPDATLATLKIQPSEPRDSAVYFCASGLGRIPNYGYTFGSGTRLTVV.

This chain links TRBV20-1 with TRBJ2-5, with 7 bases identical to TRBD1. Germline-derived CDR1 and CDR2 are DFQATT and SNEGSKA (reference sequence). V shed 5 bases, J shed 4 bases, and the junction held 13 bases outside the gene matches. This CDR3 contains 15 residues. The CDR3 DNA follows: TGCAGTGCTCCCATAAAGAACCCAGGGGGAGAGACCCAGTACTTC. Its protein product is CSAPIKNPGGETQYF.

Worth noting for this clonotype: Compared with germline, one end of the junction differs, possibly owing to a read error. V is TRBV7-3 and J is TRBJ2-7; TRBD2 might be the D (5 bases). CDR1 is SGHTA, CDR2 FQGTGA, per germline. The CDR3 runs 13 residues. The CDR3 loop is CANSLQRGSEQYF. The CDR3, as DNA: TGTGCCAACAGCTTACAACGGGGTTCCGAGCAGTACTTC. Drawing the rest from reference TRBV7-3 and TRBJ2-7, the complete variable domain is GAGVSQTPSNKVTEKGKYVELRCDPISGHTALYWYRQSLGQGPEFLIYFQGTGAADDSGLPNDRFFAVRPEGSVSTLKIQRTERGDSAVYLCANSLQRGSEQYFGPGTRLTVT.